A selection of T cell receptor beta chains follows, all from one sample in a study of siplizumab effects on memory and regulatory T cells. The assay was immunoSEQ multiplex PCR, and TCRdb's table has in-frame clones only and misses some. The sample has approximately 98,000 clones; around 94% are singletons. The sample consisted of non-Treg CD4+ T cells sorted from blood. These receptors came from a human donor in good health. Both conserved end residues are part of each CDR3. D genes are given only for firm matches. Part of the rows lack a size; the others show once, few, many or a class for expanded clones.

d_call clone_size j_call v_call cdr3_nt cdr3_aa
- - TRBJ2-3 TRBV15 TGTGCCACCAGCACCCGAGCGACAGGAGATACGCAGTATTTT CATSTRATGDTQYF
- - TRBJ2-7 TRBV5-1 TGCGCCAGCAGCTTAAATCCACAGGGATACGAGCAGTACTTC CASSLNPQGYEQYF
TRBD2 - TRBJ2-7 TRBV5-8 TGTGCCAGCAGTCTAACCACCCGGGCTAGCGGGAAGGTCGAGGAGCAGTACTTC CASSLTTRASGKVEEQYF
- - TRBJ2-7 TRBV29-1 TGCAGCGTTGAAGGAGGGCCCCCCTACGAGCAGTACTTC CSVEGGPPYEQYF
- - TRBJ1-1 TRBV28 TGTGCCAGCAGTTTATTCCTCGGACAGCTGAACACTGAAGCTTTCTTT CASSLFLGQLNTEAFF
- once TRBJ2-4 TRBV6-1 TGTGCCAGCAGTGAAGCATCCCGAAGAGCCAAAAACATTCAGTACTTC CASSEASRRAKNIQYF
TRBD2 - TRBJ2-5 TRBV28 TGTGCCAGCAGTTTATTGGCAGGGAGGGGGACCCAGTACTTC CASSLLAGRGTQYF
- - TRBJ1-5 TRBV28 TGTGCCAGCAGAGGGGACCTTCATCAGCCCCAGCATTTT CASRGDLHQPQHF
- - TRBJ1-5 TRBV27 TGTGCCAGTGGGTACGGGGGGCCGCGGCAGCCCCAGCATTTT CASGYGGPRQPQHF
TRBD1 once TRBJ1-5 TRBV7-8 TGTGCCAGCAGCTTAAGGGACAGGGGAGTAGGGCAGCCCCAGCATTTT CASSLRDRGVGQPQHF
- - TRBJ1-1 TRBV4-1 TGCGCCAGCAGCCAAGTGGGACTTCGGGGAGGGGCGAACACTGAAGCTTTCTTT CASSQVGLRGGANTEAFF
- - TRBJ1-3 TRBV2 TGTGCCAGCGCGAGGGATAACTCTGGAAACACCATATATTTT CASARDNSGNTIYF
- - TRBJ2-5 TRBV5-4 TGTGCCAGCAGCTTGGGACACTTCCAAGAGACCCAGTACTTC CASSLGHFQETQYF
- - TRBJ2-1 TRBV18 TGTGCCAGCTCACCCAGGTGGCGTGCCTACAATGAGCAGTTCTTC CASSPRWRAYNEQFF
TRBD1 - TRBJ1-1 TRBV28 TGTGCCAGTCAAAGGCCGGGACAGAGCATGCGTGAAGCTTTCTTT CASQRPGQSMREAFF
- - TRBJ2-1 TRBV9 TGTGCCAGCAGCGGCGGCCCCAGGCATGAGCAGTTCTTC CASSGGPRHEQFF
- - TRBJ2-1 TRBV4-2 TGTGCCAGCAGCCAAGCGGGGACGTTCAACAATGAGCAGTTCTTC CASSQAGTFNNEQFF
- - TRBJ2-2 TRBV18 TGTGCCAGCTCACCCTCCCTCGGGGCCGGGGAGCTGTTTTTT CASSPSLGAGELFF
TRBD1 - TRBJ2-2 TRBV9 TGTGCCAGCAGCACCGGGACAGCGAACACCGGGGAGCTGTTTTTT CASSTGTANTGELFF
- - TRBJ1-2 TRBV30 TGTGCCTGGAATGGTCGCCTCGGCTACACCTTC CAWNGRLGYTF
- - TRBJ1-4 TRBV6-5 TGTGCCAGCAGAGAAAGGGATGGAAAACTGTTTTTT CASRERDGKLFF
TRBD1 - TRBJ2-5 TRBV7-9 TGTGCCAGCAGCTTAGGAAGACAGGGTCCGGGAGAGACCCAGTACTTC CASSLGRQGPGETQYF
TRBD1 - TRBJ2-7 TRBV27 TGTGCCAGCAGTTTATCTAACCTTGGGACAGGCCACTACGAGCAGTACTTC CASSLSNLGTGHYEQYF
- - TRBJ1-3 TRBV15 TGTGCCACCAGCAGAGATGTCTCTGGAAACACCATATATTTT CATSRDVSGNTIYF
TRBD1 - TRBJ1-5 TRBV13 TGTGCCAGCAGCTTAGGGGGGACAGCTTTTCAGCATTTT CASSLGGTAFQHF
TRBD1 once TRBJ2-7 TRBV5-1 TGCGCCAGCAGCCCAAACACAGGGGGAACTTACGAGCAGTACTTC CASSPNTGGTYEQYF
- - TRBJ1-1 TRBV28 TGTGCCAGCCGATACAGCAGGGGCACGAACACTGAAGCTTTCTTT CASRYSRGTNTEAFF
TRBD1 - TRBJ2-1 TRBV5-1 TGCGCCAGCAGCTCCGGGACAGAATACAATGAGCAGTTCTTC CASSSGTEYNEQFF
- - TRBJ1-2 TRBV11-2 TGTGCCAGCAGTACAGGGAAAGGTGGCTACACCTTC CASSTGKGGYTF
- once TRBJ2-7 TRBV5-4 TGTGCCAGCAGCTTGGCAGGAAAGGGCTACGAGCAGTACTTC CASSLAGKGYEQYF